This paragraph covers one TCR beta chain sequence. Its antigen is undetermined. The data were obtained in a study of T cell repertoires in cytomegalovirus infection. TCRdb re-called the reads through MiXCR, storing one row per CDR3 protein. The table records roughly 700,000 distinct CDR3 sequences, roughly 33% of them present only once. This CDR3 is 16 amino acids long. Trimming shortened V by 0 bases and J by 12 bases, and 22 bases separated the two germline ends. From germline, CDR1 is SGDLS and CDR2 YYNGEE. The V gene is TRBV9, the J gene TRBJ2-1, with D possibly TRBD2 on 7 matching bases. Sequencing used cultured PBMCs, obtained from culture after CMV antigen stimulation. This sequence was found in a human donor in good health (CMV status not recorded). Some clones in this sample may be carry-over from other donors' samples. CDR3 residues: CASSVGTRGGPGVQFF. In DNA form, the CDR3 reads TGTGCCAGCAGCGTAGGGACTAGGGGGGGCCCTGGAGTGCAGTTCTTC. The entire variable domain, with the rest obtained from reference TRBV9 and TRBJ2-1, is as follows: DSGVTQTPKHLITATGQRVTLRCSPRSGDLSVYWYQQSLDQGLQFLIQYYNGEERAKGNILERFSAQQFPDLHSELNLSSLELGDSALYFCASSVGTRGGPGVQFFGPGTRLTVL.